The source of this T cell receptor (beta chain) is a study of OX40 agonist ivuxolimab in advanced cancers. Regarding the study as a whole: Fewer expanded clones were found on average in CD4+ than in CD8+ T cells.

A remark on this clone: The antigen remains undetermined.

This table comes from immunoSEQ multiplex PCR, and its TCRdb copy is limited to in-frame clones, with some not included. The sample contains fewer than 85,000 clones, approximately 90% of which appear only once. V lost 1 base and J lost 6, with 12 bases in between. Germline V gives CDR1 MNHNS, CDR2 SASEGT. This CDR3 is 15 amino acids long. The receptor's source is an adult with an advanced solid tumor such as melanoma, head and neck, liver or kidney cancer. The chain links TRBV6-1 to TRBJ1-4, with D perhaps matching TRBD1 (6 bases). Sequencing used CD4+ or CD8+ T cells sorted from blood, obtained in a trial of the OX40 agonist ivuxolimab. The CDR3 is CASSEVVTGDEKLFF. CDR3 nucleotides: TGTGCCAGCAGTGAAGTAGTGACAGGAGATGAAAAACTGTTTTTT.